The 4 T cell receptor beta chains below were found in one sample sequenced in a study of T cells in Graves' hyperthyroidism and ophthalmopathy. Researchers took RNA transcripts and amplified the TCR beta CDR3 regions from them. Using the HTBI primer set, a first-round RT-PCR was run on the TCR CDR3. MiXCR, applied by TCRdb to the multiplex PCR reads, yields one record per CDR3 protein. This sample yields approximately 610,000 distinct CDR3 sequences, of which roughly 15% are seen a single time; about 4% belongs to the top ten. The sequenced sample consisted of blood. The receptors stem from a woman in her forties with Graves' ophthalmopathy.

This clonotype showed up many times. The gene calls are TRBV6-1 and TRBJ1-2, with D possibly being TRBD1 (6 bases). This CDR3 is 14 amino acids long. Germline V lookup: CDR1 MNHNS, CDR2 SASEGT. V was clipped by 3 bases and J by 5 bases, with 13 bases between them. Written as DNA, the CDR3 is TGTGCCAGCAGTGACCAAACACAGGGTTATGGCTACACCTTC. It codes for CASSDQTQGYGYTF.

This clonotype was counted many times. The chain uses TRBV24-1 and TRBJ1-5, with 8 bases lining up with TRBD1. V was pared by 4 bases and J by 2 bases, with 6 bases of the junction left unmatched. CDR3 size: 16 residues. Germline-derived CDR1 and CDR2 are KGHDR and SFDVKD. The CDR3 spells CATSDSGQGGNQPQHF. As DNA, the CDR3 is TGTGCCACCAGTGACTCTGGACAGGGTGGCAATCAGCCCCAGCATTTT.

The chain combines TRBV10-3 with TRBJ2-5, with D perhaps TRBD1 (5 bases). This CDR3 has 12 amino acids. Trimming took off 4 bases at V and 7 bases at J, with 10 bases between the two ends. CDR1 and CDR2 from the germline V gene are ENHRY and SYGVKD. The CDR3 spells CAISGRAGTQYF. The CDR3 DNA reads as TGTGCCATCAGTGGCAGGGCCGGGACCCAGTACTTC.

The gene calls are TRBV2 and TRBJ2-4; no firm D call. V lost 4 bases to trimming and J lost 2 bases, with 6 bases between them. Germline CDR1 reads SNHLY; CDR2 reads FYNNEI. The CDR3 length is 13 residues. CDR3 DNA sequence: TGTGCCAGCAGTGCCCTTACCAAAAACATTCAGTACTTC. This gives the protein CASSALTKNIQYF. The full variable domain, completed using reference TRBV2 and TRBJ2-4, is EPEVTQTPSHQVTQMGQEVILRCVPISNHLYFYWYRQILGQKVEFLVSFYNNEISEKSEIFDDQFSVERPDGSNFTLKIRSTKLEDSAMYFCASSALTKNIQYFGAGTRLSVL.